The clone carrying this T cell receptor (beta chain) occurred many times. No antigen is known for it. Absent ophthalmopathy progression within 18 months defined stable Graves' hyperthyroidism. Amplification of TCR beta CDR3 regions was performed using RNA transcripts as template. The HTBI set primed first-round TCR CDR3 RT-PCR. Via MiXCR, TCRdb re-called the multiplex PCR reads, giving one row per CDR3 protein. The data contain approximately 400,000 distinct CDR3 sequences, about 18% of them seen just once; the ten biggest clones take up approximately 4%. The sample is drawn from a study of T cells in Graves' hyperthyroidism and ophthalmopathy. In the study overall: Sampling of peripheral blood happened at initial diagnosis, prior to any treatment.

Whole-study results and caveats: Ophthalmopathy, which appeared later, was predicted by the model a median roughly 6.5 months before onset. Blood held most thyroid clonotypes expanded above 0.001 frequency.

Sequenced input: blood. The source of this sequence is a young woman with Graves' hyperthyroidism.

The CDR3 protein is CASSLYRPSNQPQHF. The CDR3 nucleotides are TGCGCCAGCAGCTTGTACAGGCCCAGCAATCAGCCCCAGCATTTT. The chain recombines TRBV5-1 with TRBJ1-5; a possible D gene is TRBD1 (5 bases). Trimming cost V 1 base and J 1 base, with 9 bases left between them. CDR1 and CDR2 from the germline V gene are SGHRS and YFSETQ. CDR3 length: 15 amino acids. Based on the CDR3 plus reference TRBV5-1 and TRBJ1-5, the full variable domain is KAGVTQTPRYLIKTRGQQVTLSCSPISGHRSVSWYQQTPGQGLQFLFEYFSETQRNKGNFPGRFSGRQFSNSRSEMNVSTLELGDSALYLCASSLYRPSNQPQHFGDGTRLSIL.